Detailed here is one TCR beta chain. The clone's antigen remains unknown. Base qualities were left out, and no much larger clone turns up one base away. The data stem from a study of Graves' ophthalmopathy and Graves' hyperthyroidism (dated by TCRdb to the late 2010s). About the investigation overall: A patient counted as having stable hyperthyroidism if there was no progression to ophthalmopathy within 18 months of follow-up. To tell Graves' ophthalmopathy apart from Graves' hyperthyroidism, and to predict which patients would progress to ophthalmopathy, the study relied on TCR beta repertoire signatures. In total, 135 blood samples were TCR-sequenced: roughly 45 ophthalmopathy, under 80 hyperthyroidism and approximately 17 hyperthyroidism-to-ophthalmopathy patients. To explore V-J signatures that distinguish ophthalmopathy from hyperthyroidism, a discovery set of 100 patients was enrolled, made up of 40 to 45 with ophthalmopathy and fewer than 60 with stable hyperthyroidism. An independent validation cohort was composed of around 19 hyperthyroidism patients and 17 patients who later progressed from hyperthyroidism to ophthalmopathy. T-cell repertoires of thyroid tissue and blood were compared in 5 or 6 hyperthyroidism patients. After sampling, hyperthyroidism patients received methimazole starting at 30 mg daily, and ophthalmopathy patients received high-dose intravenous methylprednisolone.

TCR beta CDR3 regions were amplified from RNA transcripts for repertoire sequencing. The first round was an RT-PCR using HTBI primers with the Qiagen OneStep RT-PCR kit, and this first round was followed by a second-round multiplex PCR, then size selection and purification. Sequencing of the libraries was carried out on an Illumina HiSeq2000 in paired-end mode with 100 bp reads. On the study's bioinformatics: Reads were processed with SOAPnuke, discarding reads with adapters, uncalled bases, mean Phred below 15, or no exact constant-primer or identifier match. COPE v1.2.5 was used to merge the high-quality paired reads. Clonotypes were defined as unique nucleotide sequences and were aligned to IMGT TRB V, D and J references using MiTCR v1.1. Only V-J combinations with frequency above 0.0001 were analysed, covering about 99% of repertoires. For each V-J combination, a TCR clonal expansion and chaos score was defined as F50 clonal expansion divided by the chaos observed in the TCRdist matrix. Welch's t-statistics and random forest were used to reduce features to more than ten V-J combinations, which were fed into a naive Bayes classifier. The Morisita-Horn index was used to measure how similar the thyroid and blood repertoires were. TCRdb redid the processing of the public reads, applying fastp at Q25 and MiXCR, and retained in-frame beta chains. Each entry merges the rows of one CDR3 protein and shows their most common DNA and genes. These V and J calls originate from TCRdb's pipeline instead of the authors' own analysis. A total of about 1.2 million distinct CDR3 sequences appear in this sample, about two fifths of them only once. Approximately 10% of the sample comes from the top ten.

Here is what the overall study found, with its caveats: In validation, the model predicted ophthalmopathy progression with more than 70% sensitivity and approximately 72% specificity; around twelve predicted patients were CT-confirmed with GO in a median of around 6 months. The 13-signature model separated ophthalmopathy from stable hyperthyroidism with approximately 88% sensitivity and less than 83% specificity in cross-validation, and 80%/75% in the test set. Most expanded thyroid clonotypes with a frequency above 0.001 also appeared in blood, which suggests that blood repertoires may reflect the immune response in the thyroid. Sample size was not predetermined statistically, and investigators were not blinded to group allocation.

Cut back by 10 bases and 4 bases, the V and J ends lie 17 bases apart. Including the terminal cysteine and phenylalanine, the CDR3 comprises 14 residues. The only DNA kept is the CDR3, 42 bases in frame from the first base. CDR1 is given as LNHDA and CDR2 as SQIVND, both from the germline V gene (reference sequence). Hyperthyroidism patients were newly diagnosed, with disease duration under 2 months, and aged 18 to 65 years. Anyone with other autoimmune diseases, uncontrolled infections, pregnancy or lactation was excluded from the study. Clinical symptoms, serum thyroxine, TRAb, thyroid ultrasound and orbital computed tomography formed the basis of the diagnosis. Total RNA was extracted using Trizol reagent, and RNA quality was checked on an Agilent 2100 Bioanalyzer.

Here the chain combines TRBV19 and TRBJ1-3; the D gene is not confidently resolved. The receptor comes from an adult man with Graves' hyperthyroidism. Sequenced: peripheral blood or thyroid tissue (not recorded which). The CDR3 region has the sequence CATHHMAVGNTIYF. In nucleotide form, the sequence is TGTGCCACCCACCATATGGCAGTCGGAAACACCATATATTTT.